Listed below are T cell receptor beta chains from one sample, sequenced in a study of blood T cell repertoires in COVID-19. Profiled with immunoSEQ multiplex PCR; TCRdb holds only in-frame clones, not every one. The table includes some 320,000 clones, around 92% detected once. Material for sequencing was PBMCs or T cells enriched from blood (not recorded which). All receptors come from a woman aged 45-59 years who had been exposed to COVID-19. Both conserved end residues are part of each CDR3. The order of the fields is D gene, J gene, V gene, clone size, CDR3 DNA, CDR3 protein. A D gene is named only where the DNA matches it firmly. Rows may omit the clone size; those that give it use once, few, many or a size class.

TRBD1,TRBJ1-1,TRBV6-4,-,TGTGCCAGCAGGGGGGACAGCAATTTCAACACTGAAGCTTTCTTT,CASRGDSNFNTEAFF
TRBD2,TRBJ2-1,TRBV7-9,few,TGTGCCAGCAGCCCTCGGACTAGCAGGGGCAATGAGCAGTTCTTC,CASSPRTSRGNEQFF
-,TRBJ1-6,TRBV12-3/TRBV12-4,-,TGTGCCAGCAAGGGACAATATGGGTCACCCCTCCACTTT,CASKGQYGSPLHF
TRBD1,TRBJ2-3,TRBV5-4,-,TGTGCCAGCAGCGGCGGACAGGGGCGGGGGAGGAGAGATACGCAGTATTTT,CASSGGQGRGRRDTQYF
TRBD2,TRBJ2-5,TRBV12-5,few,TGTGCTAGTGCCCAATTCGCTAAGGGACTAGTGGATGTGGGAAAAGAGACCCAGTACTTC,CASAQFAKGLVDVGKETQYF
-,TRBJ2-5,TRBV5-5,-,TGTGCCAGCAGCTTTCCGGGGGAAGAGACCCAGTACTTC,CASSFPGEETQYF
-,TRBJ2-1,TRBV2,-,TGTGCCAGCAGTGTGACTCTTACTGAGCAGTTCTTC,CASSVTLTEQFF
TRBD2,TRBJ2-1,TRBV10-3,-,TGTGCCATCAGTGAGGGGACTAGCGGGGGGGCTATGTTATACAATGAGCAGTTCTTC,CAISEGTSGGAMLYNEQFF
TRBD1,TRBJ2-2,TRBV2,-,TGTGCCAGCGGCGGTGGGGGACAGCTAACGAACGGGGAGCTGTTTTTT,CASGGGGQLTNGELFF
TRBD1,TRBJ1-5,TRBV19,-,TGTGCCAGCAACAGGGGAGGCGGCAATCAGCCCCAGCATTTT,CASNRGGGNQPQHF
TRBD1,TRBJ1-5,TRBV6-5,-,TGTGCCAGCGGCCAGGGGGCGCGAGGCAATCAGCCCCAGCATTTT,CASGQGARGNQPQHF
TRBD1,TRBJ2-2,TRBV30,-,TGTGCCTGGAGGGGGCAGGGGGATGGTCGGACCGGGGAGCTGTTTTTT,CAWRGQGDGRTGELFF
-,TRBJ2-3,TRBV7-8,few,TGTGCCAGCAGCTACCTAGATGGGGGCAATACGCAGTATTTT,CASSYLDGGNTQYF
TRBD2,TRBJ2-2,TRBV3-1/TRBV3-2,-,TGTGCCAGCAAGGAGGGCGGGGGAGCGAACACCGGGGAGCTGTTTTTT,CASKEGGGANTGELFF
-,TRBJ1-2,TRBV27,-,TGTGCCAGCAGTCCCGGGGAATTCTCCTATGGCTACACCTTC,CASSPGEFSYGYTF
-,TRBJ1-2,TRBV15,-,TGTGCCACCAGCAGAGATCTCACCCGGGACACCGCTAACTATGGCTACACCTTC,CATSRDLTRDTANYGYTF
-,TRBJ1-6,TRBV11-2,-,TGTGCCAGCAGCCTAGCAAACAGGGCGGGCAATTCACCCCTCCACTTT,CASSLANRAGNSPLHF
TRBD1,TRBJ2-7,TRBV5-1,once,TGCGCCAGCAGCTCGTACCTTGACAGGGACCACGAGCAGTACTTC,CASSSYLDRDHEQYF
TRBD1,TRBJ2-3,TRBV5-8,-,TGTGCCAGCAACCCACTGATTAGACAGGGGGTAGGCCACACAGATACGCAGTATTTT,CASNPLIRQGVGHTDTQYF
-,TRBJ1-3,TRBV4-1,few,TGCGCCAGCAGCCTGCCCGGTAAAAACTCTGGAAACACCATATATTTT,CASSLPGKNSGNTIYF
-,TRBJ1-1,TRBV10-3,-,TGTGCCATCAGTGAGTCGACAGACGCGAGAACTGAAGCTTTCTTT,CAISESTDARTEAFF
-,TRBJ1-2,TRBV10-3,-,TGTGCCATCAGTGAGTCGACTAGTCGGAGGGTCGGTGGCTACACCTTC,CAISESTSRRVGGYTF
-,TRBJ1-5,TRBV15,-,TGTGCCACCAGCAGACCGGGGAGCCCCCAGCATTTT,CATSRPGSPQHF
-,TRBJ1-5,TRBV2,-,TGTGCCAGCAATGACAGATACAATCAGCCCCAGCATTTT,CASNDRYNQPQHF
TRBD1,TRBJ1-3,TRBV9,-,TGTGCCAGCAGCGGACAGGGAGTTGGTGGAAACACCATATATTTT,CASSGQGVGGNTIYF
-,TRBJ1-6,TRBV5-1,-,TGCGCCAGCAGCTTGGAGGAGGGATCGAGCTTTCCCCTCCACTTT,CASSLEEGSSFPLHF
-,TRBJ1-5,TRBV23-1,-,TGCGCCAAGCTGTACCCGCCCCAGCATTTT,CAKLYPPQHF
-,TRBJ2-7,TRBV28,-,TGTGCCAGCAGCTCTTATGGGGGCCAGGGCCTTTTAGAGCAGTACTTC,CASSSYGGQGLLEQYF
TRBD1,TRBJ2-7,TRBV10-3,-,TGTGCCATCAGTGTACAGGGGGCGACCTACGAGCAGTACTTC,CAISVQGATYEQYF
-,TRBJ2-7,TRBV16,-,TGTGCCAGCAGCCCGACCCCAAAGGAGAGCTCCTACGAGCAGTACTTC,CASSPTPKESSYEQYF
-,TRBJ1-6,TRBV19,-,TGTGCCAGTAGTATAGTCAATAATTCACCCCTCCACTTT,CASSIVNNSPLHF
TRBD1,TRBJ2-6,TRBV7-8,-,TGTGCCAGCAGCTTAGGGAGGACAGGGGGCGGTAGGCGAGGGGCCAACGTCCTGACTTTC,CASSLGRTGGGRRGANVLTF
TRBD2,TRBJ2-5,TRBV7-8,-,TGTGCCAGCGGGAGGGAAGAGACCCAGTACTTC,CASGREETQYF
TRBD2,TRBJ2-7,TRBV11-2,-,TGTGCCAGCAGCTTAACAGCGGGGGGGTCCTACGAGCAGTACTTC,CASSLTAGGSYEQYF
-,TRBJ1-6,TRBV19,-,TGTGCCAGTAAAGAGAGGGCAGAGAGTTCACCCCTCCACTTT,CASKERAESSPLHF
TRBD2,TRBJ2-7,TRBV13,many,TGTGCCAGCAGCTTATGGTCCGCGGGGGGGAGCTACGAGCAGTACTTC,CASSLWSAGGSYEQYF
-,TRBJ1-4,TRBV5-1,-,TGCGCCAGCAGCCAAACAGGGACGGCTAATGAAAAACTGTTTTTT,CASSQTGTANEKLFF
TRBD1,TRBJ1-6,TRBV3-1/TRBV3-2,-,TGTGCCAGCAGCCGCACCGGGACAGCTTATTCACCCCTCCACTTT,CASSRTGTAYSPLHF
TRBD2,TRBJ2-5,TRBV7-2,-,TGTGCCAGCAGCCCGGGAGCGGGGGTCCCGAACCAAGAGACCCAGTACTTC,CASSPGAGVPNQETQYF
TRBD1,TRBJ2-1,TRBV11-3,-,TGTGCCAGCAGCTCCGGGACAGGGGCCCACAATGAGCAGTTCTTC,CASSSGTGAHNEQFF